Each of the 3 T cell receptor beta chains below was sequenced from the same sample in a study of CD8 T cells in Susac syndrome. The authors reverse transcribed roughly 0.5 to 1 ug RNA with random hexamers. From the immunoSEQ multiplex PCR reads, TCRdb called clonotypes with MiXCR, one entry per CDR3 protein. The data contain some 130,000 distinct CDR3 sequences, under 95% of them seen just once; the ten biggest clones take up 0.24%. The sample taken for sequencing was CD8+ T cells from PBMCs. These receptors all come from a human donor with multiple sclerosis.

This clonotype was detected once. The CDR3 sequence is CSASPARYNQPQHF. CDR3 nucleotide sequence: TGCAGTGCAAGCCCCGCTAGGTACAATCAGCCCCAGCATTTT. The chain carries TRBV20-1 and TRBJ1-5; D is unresolved. The germline CDR1 and CDR2 sequences are DFQATT and SNEGSKA (reference sequence). The CDR3 extends over 14 amino acids. The germline V and J ends were trimmed by 6 bases and 3 bases, with 15 bases remaining between them.

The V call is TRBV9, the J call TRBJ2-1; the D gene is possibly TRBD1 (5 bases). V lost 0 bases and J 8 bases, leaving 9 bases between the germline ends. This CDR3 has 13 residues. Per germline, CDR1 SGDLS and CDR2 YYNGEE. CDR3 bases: TGTGCCAGCAGCGTAGCCTGGGGCGATGAGCAGTTCTTC. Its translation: CASSVAWGDEQFF.

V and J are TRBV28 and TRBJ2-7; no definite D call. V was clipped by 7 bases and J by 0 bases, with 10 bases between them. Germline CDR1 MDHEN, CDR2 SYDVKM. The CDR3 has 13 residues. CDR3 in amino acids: CASTRPSSYEQYF. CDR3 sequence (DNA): TGTGCCAGCACCCGACCTAGCTCCTACGAGCAGTACTTC.